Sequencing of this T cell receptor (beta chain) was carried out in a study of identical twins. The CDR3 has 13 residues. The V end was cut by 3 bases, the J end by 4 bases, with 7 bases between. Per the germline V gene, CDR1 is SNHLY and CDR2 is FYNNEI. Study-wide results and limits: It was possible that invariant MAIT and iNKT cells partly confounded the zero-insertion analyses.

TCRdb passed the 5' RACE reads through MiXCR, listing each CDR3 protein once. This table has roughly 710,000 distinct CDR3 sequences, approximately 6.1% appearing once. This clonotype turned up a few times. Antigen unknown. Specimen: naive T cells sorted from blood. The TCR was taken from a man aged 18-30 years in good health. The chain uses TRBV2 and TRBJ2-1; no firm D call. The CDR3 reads CASSEWGYNEQFF. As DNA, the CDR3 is TGTGCCAGCAGTGAGTGGGGTTACAATGAGCAGTTCTTC.